Listed below are T cell receptor beta chains from one sample, sequenced in a study of shared clonotypes between healthy human individuals. Using immunoSEQ multiplex PCR, the repertoire was profiled, and TCRdb retains in-frame clones only, with some absent. The profile covers around 1,000,000 clones, with approximately 80% appearing a single time and about 0.94% taken by the ten largest. The specimen was memory CD4+ T cells from PBMCs. The receptors come from a man aged 18 to 29 in good health. Some clones in this sample may be carry-over from other donors' samples. Each CDR3 is given with its conserved first and last residue. D genes are given only for firm matches. Size tells how often a clone was seen (once, few, many) or the class of an expanded clone, and some rows leave it out.

D	J	V	size	CDR3	DNA
TRBD1	TRBJ2-7	TRBV5-4	NA	CASSLSPGQGAWEQYF	TGTGCCAGCAGCTTAAGTCCGGGACAGGGGGCGTGGGAGCAGTACTTC
NA	TRBJ2-1	TRBV7-9	NA	CASSPGSIF	TGTGCCAGCAGCCCGGGCAGTATCTTC
NA	TRBJ1-1	TRBV18	few	CASSEDGSGSTEAFF	TGTGCCAGCTCCGAGGATGGTTCGGGGTCCACTGAAGCTTTCTTT
NA	TRBJ2-1	TRBV6-1	NA	CASSEVRGQFF	TGTGCCAGCAGTGAAGTCCGGGGGCAGTTCTTC
NA	TRBJ2-7	TRBV5-1	NA	CASSFLSDYEQYF	TGCGCCAGCAGCTTCTTATCCGACTACGAGCAGTACTTC
TRBD1	TRBJ1-1	TRBV5-4	few	CASSLSGTGNTEAFF	TGTGCCAGCAGCTTGAGCGGGACAGGGAACACTGAAGCTTTCTTT
NA	TRBJ1-1	TRBV28	NA	CASSQTGRGAAFF	TGTGCCAGCAGTCAAACAGGGAGAGGGGCGGCTTTCTTT
TRBD1	TRBJ2-3	TRBV5-1	NA	CASSPVGQVTDTQYF	TGCGCCAGCAGCCCGGTGGGACAGGTCACAGATACGCAGTATTTT
NA	TRBJ2-7	TRBV4-1	once	CASSPSGRGQDEQYF	TGCGCCAGCAGCCCCAGTGGACGGGGGCAGGACGAGCAGTACTTC
NA	TRBJ2-1	TRBV12-1	NA	CASSCARSSSYNEQFF	TGTGCCAGCAGCTGCGCCAGGTCTAGCTCCTACAATGAGCAGTTCTTC
NA	TRBJ2-7	TRBV7-8	NA	CASSFSGVLSYEQYF	TGTGCCAGCAGCTTTTCCGGGGTTCTCTCCTACGAGCAGTACTTC
NA	TRBJ1-5	TRBV2	NA	CASSGRSGNQPQHF	TGTGCCAGCAGCGGAAGGTCGGGCAATCAGCCCCAGCATTTT
TRBD2	TRBJ2-1	TRBV5-1	NA	CASSLPRSGGDNEQFF	TGCGCCAGCAGCCTCCCCCGATCGGGAGGGGACAATGAGCAGTTCTTC
NA	TRBJ2-7	TRBV14	NA	CASSQDWGEPGEQYF	TGTGCCAGCAGCCAAGATTGGGGGGAACCAGGGGAGCAGTACTTC
NA	TRBJ2-1	TRBV2	NA	CASSEARVGRVYNEQFF	TGTGCCAGCAGTGAAGCGCGAGTCGGGAGAGTTTACAATGAGCAGTTCTTC
TRBD1	TRBJ1-5	TRBV6-5	NA	CASTPDRAGQPQHF	TGTGCCAGCACCCCAGACAGGGCAGGTCAGCCCCAGCATTTT
NA	TRBJ2-2	TRBV5-1	NA	CASSLPGANTGELFF	TGCGCCAGCAGCTTGCCGGGGGCGAACACCGGGGAGCTGTTTTTT
NA	TRBJ1-1	TRBV21-1	NA	CASSKEGREGNTEAFF	TGTGCCAGCAGCAAAGAGGGCAGAGAGGGGAACACTGAAGCTTTCTTT
TRBD2	TRBJ2-5	TRBV5-4	NA	CASSLEREVGETQYF	TGTGCCAGCAGCTTGGAGCGGGAGGTAGGAGAGACCCAGTACTTC
TRBD2	TRBJ2-7	TRBV7-2	few	CASSSGLADHEQYF	TGTGCCAGCAGTTCGGGACTAGCGGACCACGAGCAGTACTTC
NA	TRBJ1-1	TRBV15	few	CATTFLHGIGYTEAFF	TGTGCCACCACCTTCTTGCATGGGATCGGTTACACTGAAGCTTTCTTT
TRBD1	TRBJ2-1	TRBV6-1	NA	CASSDTPGTAFGSYNEQFF	TGTGCCAGCAGTGATACCCCGGGGACAGCTTTCGGGTCCTACAATGAGCAGTTCTTC
NA	TRBJ1-1	TRBV7-2	NA	CASSLLGHSSQAFF	TGTGCCAGCAGCTTACTAGGTCACTCCAGTCAGGCTTTCTTT
NA	TRBJ1-4	TRBV7-9	NA	CASSNSLGFNEKLFF	TGTGCCAGCAGCAACTCGTTGGGGTTTAATGAAAAACTGTTTTTT
TRBD1	TRBJ1-1	TRBV7-9	many	CASSLFGTGGSEAFF	TGTGCCAGCAGCTTATTCGGGACAGGGGGTTCTGAAGCTTTCTTT
NA	TRBJ2-2	TRBV6-4	NA	CASSEGLVHTGELFF	TGTGCCAGCAGTGAAGGTTTAGTCCACACCGGGGAGCTGTTTTTT
NA	TRBJ2-5	TRBV18	NA	CASSPVGGGETQYF	TGTGCCAGCTCACCTGTCGGGGGCGGCGAGACCCAGTACTTC
NA	TRBJ2-1	TRBV4-1	few	CASSQDPGTMWIGEQFF	TGCGCCAGCAGCCAAGATCCAGGGACGATGTGGATCGGGGAGCAGTTCTTC
TRBD2	TRBJ2-7	TRBV14	few	CASSPLAGGPNEQYF	TGTGCCAGCAGCCCATTAGCGGGAGGGCCTAACGAGCAGTACTTC
NA	TRBJ2-3	TRBV18	few	CASSVGDTQYF	TGTGCCAGCTCGGTTGGAGATACGCAGTATTTT
TRBD1	TRBJ1-3	TRBV27	once	CASSLSGTGATIYF	TGTGCCAGCAGTTTATCGGGGACAGGGGCGACCATATATTTT
TRBD2	TRBJ2-5	TRBV4-1	NA	CASSQEGTRGGAGQETQYF	TGCGCCAGCAGCCAAGAGGGGACTAGAGGGGGAGCAGGGCAAGAGACCCAGTACTTC
NA	TRBJ2-1	TRBV2	once	CASSKQGIHNEQFF	TGTGCCAGCAGTAAACAGGGAATCCACAATGAGCAGTTCTTC
NA	TRBJ1-1	TRBV19	NA	CASSPRGGGVRNTEAFF	TGTGCCAGTAGTCCCCGGGGGGGAGGAGTGAGGAACACTGAAGCTTTCTTT
TRBD1	TRBJ1-6	TRBV6-1	NA	CASTSGGADSPLHF	TGTGCCAGCACCTCAGGGGGCGCAGACTCACCCCTCCACTTT
NA	TRBJ2-7	TRBV5-5	NA	CASSPGPRGAYEQYF	TGTGCCAGCAGCCCCGGACCCCGGGGCGCCTACGAGCAGTACTTC
TRBD1	TRBJ2-7	TRBV19	NA	CASSKRDRRYEQYF	TGTGCCAGTAGTAAAAGGGACAGGCGCTACGAGCAGTACTTC